This T cell receptor (beta chain) is from a study of T cell changes during pregnancy in multiple sclerosis (dated by TCRdb to between 2018 and 2021). Turning to the overall study: In women with multiple sclerosis, the researchers looked at how the T cell repertoire shifted as pregnancy progressed.

This clone has just a few counts. It lacks a known antigen. No per-base quality is available; no much larger clone lies one base away. The CDR3 runs 15 amino acids, cysteine and phenylalanine included. Of all the DNA, just the CDR3 is kept, 45 bases in frame from base 1. V trim: 5 bases; J trim: 0 bases; unmatched bases: 2. The germline V gene (reference sequence) yields MNHEY for CDR1 and SMNVEV for CDR2. The library was generated by the immunoSEQ multiplex PCR assay. In TCRdb, the immuneACCESS table is reduced to in-frame sequences with V and J assigned. These tables do not hold every clone; where another copy was compared, an unresolved V gene accounts for under half, and the others remain unexplained. This sample holds approximately 100,000 clones; about 92% were observed only once. Together, the top ten hold 1% to 1.5% of the sample.

The material sequenced was peripheral blood, taken in the second trimester of pregnancy. The sequence derives from a female donor with multiple sclerosis, enrolled in a pregnancy study. The chain uses TRBV27 and TRBJ2-1; 9 central nucleotides agree with TRBD2. Here is the DNA: TGTGCCAGCAGTCGAGCGGGAGGCTCCTACAATGAGCAGTTCTTC. It codes for CASSRAGGSYNEQFF.